One and the same sample provided the 32 T cell receptor beta chains below, sequenced in a study of response to subunit inactivated influenza vaccine. MiXCR, applied by TCRdb to the RT-PCR reads, yields one record per CDR3 protein. Altogether some 800,000 distinct CDR3 sequences are present, around 20% being singletons, with the ten largest covering roughly 10%. This specimen consisted of PBMCs from blood, obtained 5 to 6 days after vaccination. These receptor sequences come from a man aged 50 to 60 who received an inactivated influenza vaccine.

The rearrangement uses TRBV7-2 and TRBJ2-7; TRBD1 matches at 10 bases. V dropped 2 bases and J dropped 2; count of bases not matched to a gene: 3. This CDR3 comprises 15 residues. The germline V gene encodes CDR1 SGHTA and CDR2 FQGNSA. CDR3 sequence reads: CASSLRDRGAYEQYF. The DNA of the CDR3 is TGTGCCAGCAGCTTACGGGACAGGGGAGCCTACGAGCAGTACTTC.

This chain links TRBV20-1 with TRBJ2-7, with TRBD2 matching 12 bases. This CDR3 is 13 amino acids long. Germline lookup yields CDR1 DFQATT and CDR2 SNEGSKA (reference sequence). The ends lost 3 bases at V and 11 bases at J; junction bases unmatched: 8. CDR3 in DNA: TGCAGTGCTAGTCCCCTAGCGGGGGGGGCCAAGTACTTC. Its protein product is CSASPLAGGAKYF.

The chain links TRBV4-1 to TRBJ2-5; D is uncertain. V was clipped by 0 bases and J by 0 bases, with 5 bases between them. Germline V gene sequence: CDR1 MGHRA, CDR2 YSYEKL. The CDR3 is 14 amino acids. CDR3 sequence (DNA): TGCGCCAGCAGCCAAGAACTCTACCAAGAGACCCAGTACTTC. Its translation: CASSQELYQETQYF.

The chain combines TRBV7-6 with TRBJ2-7, with D tentatively TRBD2 (6 bases). V lost 5 bases, J lost 1 base, and 15 bases lay in between. This CDR3 is 15 amino acids long. Germline-derived CDR1 and CDR2 are SGHVS and FNYEAQ. The CDR3 spells CASSRGSGGSYEQYF. The CDR3 region has the DNA TGTGCCAGCAGCCGGGGGTCCGGTGGGTCCTACGAGCAGTACTTC. Based on the CDR3 plus reference TRBV7-6 and TRBJ2-7, the full variable domain is GAGVSQSPRYKVTKRGQDVALRCDPISGHVSLYWYRQALGQGPEFLTYFNYEAQQDKSGLPNDRFSAERPEGSISTLTIQRTEQRDSAMYRCASSRGSGGSYEQYFGPGTRLTVT.

The chain combines TRBV9 with TRBJ2-7; a possible D gene is TRBD2 (6 bases). V lost 0 bases and J 0 bases, leaving 10 bases between the germline ends. The CDR3 sequence is 15 residues long. Germline CDR1 reads SGDLS; CDR2 reads YYNGEE. The CDR3 loop reads CASSVGGVSSYEQYF. CDR3 sequence (DNA): TGTGCCAGCAGCGTAGGCGGGGTCTCCTCCTACGAGCAGTACTTC.

This clonotype was seen a handful of times. The chain combines TRBV7-2 with TRBJ2-1; D might be TRBD2 (6 bases). This CDR3 spans 12 amino acids. The germline CDR1 and CDR2 sequences are SGHTA and FQGNSA. The ends were cut back, 6 bases at V and 15 bases at J, with 18 bases in the middle. The CDR3 is CASRFEVGGVFF. Written as DNA, the CDR3 is TGTGCCAGCAGATTCGAAGTCGGCGGGGTGTTCTTC.

This clonotype was seen a few times. This chain connects TRBV5-1 to TRBJ2-2; TRBD1 aligns across 9 bases. Germline V gene data show CDR1 as SGHRS and CDR2 as YFSETQ. V shed 4 bases and J 4 bases; nucleotides not matched to a gene: 8. The CDR3 contains 16 residues. The CDR3 DNA follows: TGCGCCAGCAGCCCCCGCCCGGACAGGGGCACCGGGGAGCTGTTTTTT. It codes for CASSPRPDRGTGELFF.

The V gene is TRBV7-2, the J gene TRBJ2-1; no definite D call. Per the germline V gene, CDR1 is SGHTA and CDR2 is FQGNSA. The CDR3 is 13 amino acids. Trimming left V 6 bases short and J 5 bases short, with 11 bases between. The CDR3 loop reads CASRKTLDNEQFF. The CDR3 DNA reads as TGTGCCAGCAGGAAGACCTTGGACAATGAGCAGTTCTTC.

The chain has TRBV10-3 and TRBJ2-3; no reliable D call. V lost 6 bases and J 6 bases, leaving 19 bases between the germline ends. The CDR3 sequence is 15 residues long. Germline CDR1 ENHRY, CDR2 SYGVKD. Here the CDR3 DNA reads TGTGCCATCAGGACCGGGCCGCAATTCGCGGATACGCAGTATTTT. This encodes CAIRTGPQFADTQYF.

This clonotype was seen repeatedly, ten times or more. The CDR3 protein is CASRPSPGQGEETQYF. The DNA for the CDR3 is TGTGCCAGCAGGCCTAGCCCGGGACAGGGAGAAGAGACCCAGTACTTC. The genes are TRBV12-3 or TRBV12-4 and TRBJ2-5; TRBD1 matches 9 bases. This CDR3 is built from 16 residues. The V segment lost 6 bases and the J segment 3 bases; nucleotides outside the gene matches: 11.

There are a few counts of this clonotype. The chain employs TRBV10-3 and TRBJ2-1, with TRBD2 matching 8 bases. The trim removed 2 bases at V and 7 bases at J, leaving 10 bases unmatched. The germline V gene encodes CDR1 ENHRY and CDR2 SYGVKD. The CDR3 is 16 residues long. CDR3: CAISELREDRLNEQFF. The CDR3 DNA follows: TGTGCCATCAGTGAGCTGCGGGAGGATAGATTAAATGAGCAGTTCTTC.

About this clonotype itself: At one of its ends the junction is not consistent with the germline gene, which may arise from a read error. This chain joins TRBV12-3 or TRBV12-4 and TRBJ2-6; the match to TRBD1 covers 10 bases. The CDR3 extends over 17 amino acids. The CDR3 protein is CARRTGTGVSGANVLTF. The CDR3 coding sequence is TGTGCCCGCAGGACCGGGACAGGGGTCTCTGGGGCCAACGTCCTGACTTTC.

The sample holds many counts of this clonotype. The rearrangement uses TRBV24-1 and TRBJ2-2; weak D call: TRBD2 (5 bases). Between the trimmed V and J ends, which lost 10 bases and 3 bases, there was a span of 17 bases. The CDR3 has 15 residues. Germline values: CDR1 KGHDR, CDR2 SFDVKD. CDR3 DNA sequence: TGTGCCACGCGAGGAGCGGAGGCGGACACCGGGGAGCTGTTTTTT. It is translated as CATRGAEADTGELFF.

The table lists this clonotype with a few counts. The chain couples TRBV20-1 to TRBJ2-5; D uncertain. The CDR3 is 15 amino acids. The V gene lost 0 bases and the J gene lost 1 base, with 12 bases spanning the gap. Germline loops: CDR1 DFQATT, CDR2 SNEGSKA (reference sequence). CDR3 residues: CSARDSTRAQETQYF. The CDR3 DNA reads as TGCAGTGCTAGAGATTCGACACGCGCCCAAGAGACCCAGTACTTC.

This clonotype was recorded many times. The chain combines TRBV4-2 with TRBJ2-1, with TRBD2 matching 12 bases. The CDR3 has 15 residues. The junction had 3 bases not matched to a gene; V was cut back by 0 bases and J by 9 bases. Per the germline V gene, CDR1 is LGHNA and CDR2 is YNFKEQ. CDR3 DNA: TGTGCCAGCAGCCAAGATCGACTAGCGGGGGTTGAGCAGTTCTTC. This sequence encodes CASSQDRLAGVEQFF.

This clonotype was seen a few times. The CDR3 DNA reads as TGTGCCAGCAGCCAAGATGGGATAGGGGGGAACCGCGTAAATACGCAGTATTTT. Its translation is CASSQDGIGGNRVNTQYF. The rearrangement links TRBV4-2 to TRBJ2-3; D tentatively fits TRBD1 or TRBD2 (6 bases each). This CDR3 is built from 18 residues. CDR1 and CDR2 (germline): LGHNA, YNFKEQ. V shed 0 bases and J shed 7 bases, with 23 bases lying between them.

This sequence joins TRBV7-2 and TRBJ2-2; D is uncertain. Trimming pared 3 bases from V and 3 bases from J, leaving 14 bases between. In germline, CDR1 is SGHTA, CDR2 FQGNSA. This CDR3 has 16 residues. The DNA for the CDR3 is TGTGCCAGCAGCTTGACGGTTAGGGTTTACACCGGGGAGCTGTTTTTT. Protein product: CASSLTVRVYTGELFF.

This chain joins TRBV15 and TRBJ2-2; 8 nucleotides match TRBD1. The CDR3 covers 16 residues. Germline assignment: CDR1 LNHNV and CDR2 YYDKDF (reference sequence). J was trimmed by 0 bases and V by 5 bases; bases with no gene match: 5. The CDR3 DNA reads TGTGCCACCAGCGGTGGACAGGGCGCGAACACCGGGGAGCTGTTTTTT. Its translation: CATSGGQGANTGELFF.

This clonotype was seen a handful of times. The chain is built from TRBV5-1 and TRBJ2-1; a weak D match, TRBD2 (5 bases). V was clipped by 5 bases and J by 3 bases, with 12 bases between them. The CDR3 sequence is 14 residues long. CDR1 is SGHRS and CDR2 is YFSETQ in the germline V gene. In DNA, the CDR3 is TGCGCCAGCAGTGAGGGCTTCCTCTACAATGAGCAGTTCTTC. Protein product: CASSEGFLYNEQFF.

This clonotype showed up just a few times. This chain connects TRBV7-9 to TRBJ2-7; 8 positions agree with TRBD1. Germline trimming cut 4 bases from V and 3 bases from J; bases unmatched to any gene: 11. Looked up from germline, CDR1 is SEHNR and CDR2 is FQNEAQ (reference sequence). There are 16 residues in the CDR3. CDR3 protein: CASSSITSQGGYEQYF. The CDR3 DNA reads TGTGCCAGCAGCTCCATAACGTCACAGGGGGGCTACGAGCAGTACTTC.

This clonotype was detected only a few times. The chain employs TRBV7-8 and TRBJ2-7; 7 bases agree with TRBD1. The germline V gene encodes CDR1 SGHVS and CDR2 FQNEAQ. After removal of 1 base from V and 2 bases from J, the junction contained 2 bases not matched to a gene. The CDR3 is made up of 14 amino acids. The CDR3 DNA sequence: TGTGCCAGCAGCTTAGTGGGACAGACCTACGAGCAGTACTTC. This sequence encodes CASSLVGQTYEQYF.

The chain links TRBV7-2 to TRBJ2-1; TRBD2 agrees at 7 bases. Per the germline V gene, CDR1 is SGHTA and CDR2 is FQGNSA. The CDR3 has 16 residues. The trim removed 2 bases at V and 4 bases at J, leaving 8 bases unmatched. The CDR3 DNA is TGTGCCAGCAGCTTATTATCTCTAGCGGTTTACAATGAGCAGTTCTTC. Amino acids: CASSLLSLAVYNEQFF.

The chain has TRBV5-1 and TRBJ2-1, with TRBD2 matching 7 bases. J was trimmed by 9 bases and V by 4 bases; bases with no gene match: 7. The CDR3 sequence is 13 residues long. From germline, CDR1 is SGHRS and CDR2 YFSETQ. CDR3 nucleotides: TGCGCCAGCAGCGACGACTTAGCGGGTGAGCAGTTCTTC. The encoded protein is CASSDDLAGEQFF.

This CDR3 is CASSLGVLDGRETQYF. CDR3 bases: TGTGCCAGCAGCTTAGGGGTTTTGGACGGAAGAGAGACCCAGTACTTC. J is TRBJ2-5 and V is TRBV7-8; no firm D call. The germline V gene has CDR1 SGHVS and CDR2 FQNEAQ. V lost 1 base and J lost 4, with 16 bases in between. The CDR3 is 16 amino acids.

The table lists this clonotype with many counts. The chain recombines TRBV20-1 with TRBJ2-7, with 10 bases identical to TRBD2. Germline assignment: CDR1 DFQATT and CDR2 SNEGSKA (reference sequence). V was pared by 0 bases and J by 5 bases, with 7 bases of the junction left unmatched. This CDR3 is built from 15 residues. CDR3 nucleotides: TGCAGTGCTAGAGATCCTAGACTAGCGGGCGACGAGCAGTACTTC. Translated: CSARDPRLAGDEQYF.

The chain carries TRBV7-2 and TRBJ1-3; D call uncertain. The CDR3 has 16 amino acids. Germline CDR1 and CDR2: SGHTA and FQGNSA. Trimming stripped 3 bases from V and 0 bases from J, with 12 bases between. The CDR3 DNA reads as TGTGCCAGCAGCTTGATGGGCAGCCTCTCTGGAAACACCATATATTTT. This sequence encodes CASSLMGSLSGNTIYF.

The chain is built from TRBV20-1 and TRBJ2-7; perhaps TRBD1 as D (6 bases). Between the trimmed V and J ends, which lost 5 bases and 3 bases, there was a span of 11 bases. The germline gives CDR1 DFQATT, CDR2 SNEGSKA (reference sequence). The CDR3 runs to 12 residues. This CDR3 reads CSALLDSYEQYF. CDR3 nucleotides: TGCAGTGCTCTATTGGACAGCTACGAGCAGTACTTC.

V and J are TRBV6-1 and TRBJ1-6, with TRBD1 as a possible D gene (6 bases). This CDR3 region has 15 residues. The V end was cut by 7 bases, the J end by 6 bases, with 16 bases between. The germline gives CDR1 MNHNS, CDR2 SASEGT. CDR3 nucleotide sequence: TGTGCCAGCACCCAATCCGGGACAAGTAATTCACCCCTCCACTTT. Its translation: CASTQSGTSNSPLHF.

This sequence joins TRBV9 and TRBJ2-1; 15 bases agree with TRBD2. Germline V gene lookup returns CDR1 SGDLS and CDR2 YYNGEE. Trimming took 4 bases from V and 1 from J; bases not matched to a gene: 9. This CDR3 has 19 amino acids. CDR3 sequence reads: CASSLTGTSGRFSYNEQFF. CDR3 nucleotide sequence: TGTGCCAGCAGCCTCACCGGGACTAGCGGGAGGTTTTCCTACAATGAGCAGTTCTTC. The entire variable domain, with the rest obtained from reference TRBV9 and TRBJ2-1, is as follows: DSGVTQTPKHLITATGQRVTLRCSPRSGDLSVYWYQQSLDQGLQFLIQYYNGEERAKGNILERFSAQQFPDLHSELNLSSLELGDSALYFCASSLTGTSGRFSYNEQFFGPGTRLTVL.

There are a few counts of this clonotype. V and J are TRBV25-1 and TRBJ2-1; 7 bases fit TRBD2. This CDR3 is 15 amino acids long. The V gene's germline CDR1 is MGHDK and CDR2 SYGVNS. Trimming took 5 bases from V and 6 from J; bases not matched to a gene: 10. The CDR3 nucleotides read TGTGCCAGCAGTTCCATTCGGGTAGCGGGCAATGAGCAGTTCTTC. The encoded protein is CASSSIRVAGNEQFF.

This clonotype was observed a handful of times. The chain uses TRBV7-9 and TRBJ2-7; the D gene is possibly TRBD2 (7 bases). Trimming removed 6 bases from V and 2 bases from J, with 17 bases in between. This CDR3 is 15 amino acids long. CDR1 is SEHNR and CDR2 is FQNEAQ in the germline V gene (reference sequence). CDR3 in DNA: TGTGCCAGCAGTGGAGGGGGGGCGGCAACCTACGAGCAGTACTTC. Translated: CASSGGGAATYEQYF.

This clonotype was counted a few times. The gene calls are TRBV12-3 or TRBV12-4 and TRBJ2-3; 7 positions agree with TRBD2. With 3 bases clipped from V and 2 bases from J, the junction kept 5 bases outside the gene matches. This CDR3 is 15 amino acids long. The CDR3 protein is CASSFAGVATDTQYF. In DNA, the CDR3 is TGTGCCAGCAGTTTCGCGGGAGTCGCCACAGATACGCAGTATTTT.